One and the same sample provided the 24 T cell receptor beta chains below, sequenced in a study of graft-versus-host responses after intestinal transplantation. These receptors' targets are unknown. The protocol was immunoSEQ multiplex PCR, while the TCRdb copy is restricted to in-frame clones and leaves out a portion. The sample lists 80,000 to 100,000 clones; 92% were seen once. Sequenced here: unstimulated CD4+ T cells sorted from spleen or lymph node cells, sampled before intestinal transplant. The source of these receptors is a human donor who received an intestinal transplant.

This clone was recorded only once. The gene calls are TRBV10-3 and TRBJ2-1; D is undetermined. The V gene's germline CDR1 is ENHRY and CDR2 SYGVKD. The V end lost 3 bases, the J end lost 3 bases, and 6 bases lay between the germline ends. The CDR3 covers 13 residues. The CDR3 sequence is CAISENYYNEQFF. CDR3 nucleotide sequence: TGTGCCATCAGTGAAAACTACTACAATGAGCAGTTCTTC.

The V call is TRBV7-8, the J call TRBJ2-5, with TRBD1 as a possible D gene (5 bases). Trimming took 1 base from V and 5 from J, leaving 11 bases between them. This CDR3 spans 14 amino acids. Germline CDR1 reads SGHVS; CDR2 reads FQNEAQ. The CDR3 loop is CASSLVVAGETQYF. The CDR3 coding sequence is TGTGCCAGCAGCTTAGTCGTGGCAGGGGAGACCCAGTACTTC.

The rearrangement joins TRBV5-5 to TRBJ2-5; 7 bases align to TRBD1. The CDR3 runs to 14 residues. Germline V gene data show CDR1 as SGHKS and CDR2 as YYEKEE (reference sequence). Trimming at V came to 4 bases and at J to 1 base, leaving 4 bases not matched to a gene. The CDR3 sequence is CASSTGQPQETQYF. The CDR3 coding sequence is TGTGCCAGCAGCACGGGACAGCCCCAAGAGACCCAGTACTTC.

The chain couples TRBV30 to TRBJ2-1; 12 bases match TRBD2. The CDR3 contains 14 residues. Germline CDR1 GTSNPN, CDR2 SVGIG (reference sequence). Losses at the gene ends were 4 bases for V and 6 bases for J; bases not matched to a gene: 4. CDR3 sequence reads: CAWTLTSGGNEQFF. CDR3 nucleotides: TGTGCCTGGACTTTGACTAGCGGGGGCAATGAGCAGTTCTTC. The complete variable domain, with remaining parts taken from reference TRBV30 and TRBJ2-1, reads SQTIHQWPATLVQPVGSPLSLECTVEGTSNPNLYWYRQAAGRGLQLLFYSVGIGQISSEVPQNLSASRPQDRQFILSSKKLLLSDSGFYLCAWTLTSGGNEQFFGPGTRLTVL.

The chain has TRBV23-1 and TRBJ2-5; TRBD2 aligns across 8 bases. TRBV23-1 is an ORF, and what it does is uncertain. Trimming removed 4 bases from V and 4 bases from J; junction bases left unmatched: 14. The CDR3 has 17 residues. This CDR3 reads CASSRCGGGGTRETQYF. The CDR3 region has the DNA TGCGCCAGCAGTCGCTGTGGAGGCGGGGGGACGCGAGAGACCCAGTACTTC.

The gene calls are TRBV15 and TRBJ2-3, with TRBD2 matching over 7 bases. V lost 0 bases, J lost 4 bases, and 10 bases stayed unmatched. The CDR3 is 17 residues long. CDR1 and CDR2 (germline): LNHNV, YYDKDF (reference sequence). The CDR3: CATSRDRSSGYADTQYF. The CDR3 region has the DNA TGTGCCACCAGCAGAGATCGGTCTAGCGGCTATGCAGATACGCAGTATTTT.

CDR3 loop: CASSLDQGMNTEAFF. DNA for the CDR3: TGTGCCAGCAGCTTGGACCAGGGGATGAACACTGAAGCTTTCTTT. The chain uses TRBV11-1 and TRBJ1-1; maybe TRBD1 (6 bases). CDR3 length equals 15 residues. Trimming left V 3 bases short and J 0 bases short, with 11 bases between. Germline values: CDR1 SGHAT, CDR2 FQDESV (reference sequence).

CDR3 residues: CASSLGLGPYEQYF. For the CDR3, the DNA is TGTGCCAGCAGCTTGGGACTAGGCCCCTACGAGCAGTACTTC. The chain is built from TRBV7-2 and TRBJ2-7, with 8 nucleotides matching TRBD2. The germline V gene has CDR1 SGHTA and CDR2 FQGNSA. The CDR3 contains 14 residues. V was clipped by 3 bases and J by 2 bases; unmatched bases: 3.

This clone was detected only a few times. This sequence joins TRBV6-1 and TRBJ2-7, with unresolved D. The V end was cut by 0 bases, the J end by 6 bases, with 15 bases between. This CDR3 is 15 amino acids long. Per the germline V gene, CDR1 is MNHNS and CDR2 is SASEGT. The CDR3 DNA sequence: TGTGCCAGCAGTGAAGCCCCTGGGTCCCCAGGCGAGCAGTACTTC. Translating gives CASSEAPGSPGEQYF.

This chain joins TRBV6-5 and TRBJ1-2, with D possibly TRBD1 on 6 matching bases. In germline, CDR1 is MNHEY, CDR2 SVGAGI. Deletions cut 2 bases from V and 0 bases from J, with 10 bases between. The length of the CDR3 is 15 residues. The CDR3, as DNA: TGTGCCAGCAGTTACGGGGGCGCAACTAACTATGGCTACACCTTC. Translation gives CASSYGGATNYGYTF.

The V and J genes are TRBV4-2 and TRBJ2-3; 10 bases map to TRBD2. Germline trimming cut 4 bases from V and 1 base from J; bases unmatched to any gene: 2. The CDR3 is 15 residues long. The V gene's germline CDR1 is LGHNA and CDR2 YNFKEQ. This CDR3 is CASSLGTSGTDTQYF. The DNA of the CDR3 is TGTGCCAGCAGCCTTGGGACTAGCGGCACAGATACGCAGTATTTT.

The chain uses TRBV11-2 and TRBJ2-1; tentative D call: TRBD1 (5 bases). This CDR3 is built from 15 residues. V was clipped by 6 bases and J by 2 bases, with 14 bases between them. CDR1 is SGHAT and CDR2 is FQNNGV in the germline V gene. DNA of the CDR3: TGTGCCAGCAGTCATGGGGCAGCCACCTACAATGAGCAGTTCTTC. It codes for CASSHGAATYNEQFF.

This chain uses TRBV7-9 with TRBJ1-4, with 7 bases identical to TRBD1. This CDR3 has 15 amino acids. Germline V gene data show CDR1 as SEHNR and CDR2 as FQNEAQ (reference sequence). J gave up 5 bases and V 1 base, and 4 bases lay outside the gene matches. CDR3 region: CASSLVGTANEKLFF. CDR3 DNA sequence: TGTGCCAGCAGCTTAGTCGGGACAGCAAATGAAAAACTGTTTTTT.

The rearrangement uses TRBV7-3 and TRBJ1-1; the D is unclear. Per germline, CDR1 SGHTA and CDR2 FQGTGA. CDR3 size: 13 residues. Deletions cut 4 bases from V and 5 bases from J, with 11 bases between. The CDR3 nucleotides are TGTGCCAGCAGCTCATCCTCCGGGACTGAAGCTTTCTTT. As protein: CASSSSSGTEAFF.

The chain has TRBV19 and TRBJ2-7, with TRBD1 matching over 12 bases. The V and J ends lost 4 bases and 4 bases, in that order; junction bases with no gene match: 20. The CDR3 is 20 residues long. Per the germline V gene, CDR1 is LNHDA and CDR2 is SQIVND (reference sequence). CDR3 sequence (DNA): TGTGCCAGTAGTAATAGGCGGATTACTAGGGGACAGGGGGCGCTTTACGAGCAGTACTTC. It is translated as CASSNRRITRGQGALYEQYF.

V is TRBV7-2 and J is TRBJ2-7, with D possibly matching TRBD1 (5 bases). V lost 1 base, J lost 1 base, and 14 bases lay in between. This CDR3 is 16 amino acids long. Germline lookup yields CDR1 SGHTA and CDR2 FQGNSA. The CDR3 region has the DNA TGTGCCAGCAGCTTAGGGGGCAGTTGGGGATCCTACGAGCAGTACTTC. Residues: CASSLGGSWGSYEQYF.

A word on this clone: One junction end does not reproduce the germline sequence, and a read error may be involved. CDR3 nucleotide sequence: TGTGCCATCAGTGAGTCAGGGACAGGCCCCGACTTC. This gives the protein CAISESGTGPDF. This chain links TRBV10-3 with TRBJ1-2, with 8 positions matching TRBD1. CDR1 and CDR2 (germline): ENHRY, SYGVKD. This CDR3 is 12 amino acids long.

V and J are TRBV4-1 and TRBJ2-5, with D possibly being TRBD1 (6 bases). CDR3 length: 16 residues. V lost 4 bases and J 2 bases, leaving 17 bases between the germline ends. Looked up from germline, CDR1 is MGHRA and CDR2 is YSYEKL. The DNA for the CDR3 is TGCGCCAGCAGCCGGGGGCAACTGACGGCACAAGAGACCCAGTACTTC. This sequence encodes CASSRGQLTAQETQYF.

This clone was found a few times. The chain links TRBV6-1 to TRBJ1-3, with TRBD1 as a possible D gene (6 bases). Germline CDR1 is MNHNS and CDR2 is SASEGT. The CDR3 runs 15 residues. Trimming took 5 bases from V and 0 from J, leaving 11 bases between them. The CDR3 spells CASSFDRLSGNTIYF. The CDR3 DNA follows: TGTGCCAGCAGTTTTGACAGGCTCTCTGGAAACACCATATATTTT.

The chain combines TRBV9 with TRBJ2-5; 16 nucleotides agree with TRBD2. The CDR3 contains 18 residues. Germline lookup yields CDR1 SGDLS and CDR2 YYNGEE. With 3 bases clipped from V and 4 bases from J, the junction kept 9 bases outside the gene matches. CDR3 amino acids: CASSAGTSGRAVGETQYF. The CDR3, as DNA: TGTGCCAGCAGCGCCGGGACTAGCGGGAGGGCCGTCGGAGAGACCCAGTACTTC.

The J gene is TRBJ2-3, the V gene TRBV6-1; 7 nucleotides agree with TRBD1. Germline CDR1 reads MNHNS; CDR2 reads SASEGT. The CDR3 has 15 residues. V was clipped by 0 bases and J by 5 bases; unmatched bases: 5. CDR3 nucleotides: TGTGCCAGCAGTGAAGCCTTGACAGGGATAGATACGCAGTATTTT. Translation gives CASSEALTGIDTQYF.

This chain connects TRBV30 to TRBJ2-6; 11 nucleotides align to TRBD1. J gave up 2 bases and V 7 bases, and 4 bases lay outside the gene matches. Germline V gives CDR1 GTSNPN, CDR2 SVGIG (reference sequence). This CDR3 is 15 amino acids long. DNA of the CDR3: TGTGCCTCCAGGACAGGGGGCACTGGGGCCAACGTCCTGACTTTC. Amino acids: CASRTGGTGANVLTF.

The rearrangement joins TRBV27 to TRBJ2-7, with 7 nucleotides matching TRBD1. Germline V lookup: CDR1 MNHEY, CDR2 SMNVEV (reference sequence). The CDR3 length is 19 residues. V lost 1 base to trimming and J lost 3 bases; unmatched junction nucleotides: 18. The CDR3 is CASSLYGTDPPSQHYEQYF. For the CDR3, the DNA is TGTGCCAGCAGTTTATATGGGACAGATCCACCTTCCCAACACTACGAGCAGTACTTC.

A single count supports this clone. The J gene is TRBJ2-1, the V gene TRBV6-6, with unresolved D. Germline lookup yields CDR1 MNHNY and CDR2 SVGAGI (reference sequence). V was cut by 6 bases and J by 2 bases, with 14 bases left in between. The CDR3 length is 15 residues. The CDR3 spells CASRSRPTAYNEQFF. The CDR3 DNA reads TGTGCCAGCAGATCCAGGCCAACTGCCTACAATGAGCAGTTCTTC.